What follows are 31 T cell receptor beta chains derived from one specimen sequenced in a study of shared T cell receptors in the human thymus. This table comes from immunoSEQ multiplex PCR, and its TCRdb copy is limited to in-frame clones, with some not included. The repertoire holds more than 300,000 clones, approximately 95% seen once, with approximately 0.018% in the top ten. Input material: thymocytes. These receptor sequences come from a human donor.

The chain's CDR3 is CASGFSGRVGETQYF. Here the CDR3 DNA reads TGTGCCAGCGGATTTAGCGGGAGGGTGGGGGAGACCCAGTACTTC. The rearrangement uses TRBV28 and TRBJ2-5, with 11 bases fitting TRBD2. V lost 8 bases and J lost 5; bases outside the gene matches: 10. Germline V gene lookup returns CDR1 MDHEN and CDR2 SYDVKM. The CDR3 has 15 amino acids. The entire variable domain, with the rest obtained from reference TRBV28 and TRBJ2-5, is as follows: DVKVTQSSRYLVKRTGEKVFLECVQDMDHENMFWYRQDPGLGLRLIYFSYDVKMKEKGDIPEGYSVSREKKERFSLILESASTNQTSMYLCASGFSGRVGETQYFGPGTRLLVL.

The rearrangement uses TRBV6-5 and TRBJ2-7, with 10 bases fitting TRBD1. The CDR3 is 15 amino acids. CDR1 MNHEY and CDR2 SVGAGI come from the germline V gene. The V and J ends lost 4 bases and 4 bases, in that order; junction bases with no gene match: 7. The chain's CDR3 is CASSSPGQGLYEQYF. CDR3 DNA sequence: TGTGCCAGCAGTTCACCGGGACAGGGGTTATACGAGCAGTACTTC.

CDR3 sequence: CASSMRAAKANYGYTF. CDR3 bases: TGTGCCAGCAGCATGCGGGCCGCGAAGGCTAACTATGGCTACACCTTC. This sequence joins TRBV5-8 and TRBJ1-2, with D unresolved. CDR3 length: 16 amino acids. CDR1 is SGHTS and CDR2 is YDEGEE in the germline V gene. Trimming pared 4 bases from V and 0 bases from J, leaving 16 bases between.

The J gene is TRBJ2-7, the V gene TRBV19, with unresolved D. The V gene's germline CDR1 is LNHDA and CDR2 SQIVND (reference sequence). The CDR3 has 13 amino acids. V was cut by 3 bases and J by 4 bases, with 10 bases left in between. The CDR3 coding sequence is TGTGCCAGTAGTATGGCGCGATGGTACGAGCAGTACTTC. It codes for CASSMARWYEQYF.

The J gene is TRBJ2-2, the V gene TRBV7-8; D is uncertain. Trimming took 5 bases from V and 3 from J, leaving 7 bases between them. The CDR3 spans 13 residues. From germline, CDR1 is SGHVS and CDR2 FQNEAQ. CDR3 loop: CASSVQDTGELFF. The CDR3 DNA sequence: TGTGCCAGCAGCGTCCAGGACACCGGGGAGCTGTTTTTT.

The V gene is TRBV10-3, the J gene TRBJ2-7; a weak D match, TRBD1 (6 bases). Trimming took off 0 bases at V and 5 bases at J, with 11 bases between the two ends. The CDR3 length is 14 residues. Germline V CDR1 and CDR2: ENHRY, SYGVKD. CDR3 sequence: CAISESERTDEQYF. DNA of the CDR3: TGTGCCATCAGTGAGTCAGAGAGGACAGACGAGCAGTACTTC.

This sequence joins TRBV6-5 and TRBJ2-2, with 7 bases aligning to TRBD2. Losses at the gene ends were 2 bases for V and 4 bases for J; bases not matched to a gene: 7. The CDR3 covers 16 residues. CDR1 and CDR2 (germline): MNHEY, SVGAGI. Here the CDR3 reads CASSYNGRAGTGELFF. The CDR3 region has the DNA TGTGCCAGCAGTTACAATGGGAGGGCGGGCACCGGGGAGCTGTTTTTT.

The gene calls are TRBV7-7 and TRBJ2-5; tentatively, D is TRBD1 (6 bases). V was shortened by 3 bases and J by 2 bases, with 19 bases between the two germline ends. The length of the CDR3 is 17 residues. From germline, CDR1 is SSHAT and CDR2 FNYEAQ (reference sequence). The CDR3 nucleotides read TGTGCCAGCAGCTTCCACAGGGAGCACGGAGAACAAGAGACCCAGTACTTC. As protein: CASSFHREHGEQETQYF.

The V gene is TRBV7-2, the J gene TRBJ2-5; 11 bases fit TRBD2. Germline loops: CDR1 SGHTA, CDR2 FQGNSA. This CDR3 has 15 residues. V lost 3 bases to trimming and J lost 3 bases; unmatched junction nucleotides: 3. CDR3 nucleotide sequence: TGTGCCAGCAGCTTGGAGACTAGCGGGAAAGAGACCCAGTACTTC. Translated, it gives CASSLETSGKETQYF.

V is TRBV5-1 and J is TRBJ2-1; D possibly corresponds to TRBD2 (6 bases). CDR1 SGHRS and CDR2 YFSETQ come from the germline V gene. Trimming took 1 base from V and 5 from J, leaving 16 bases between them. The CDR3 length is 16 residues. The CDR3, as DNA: TGCGCCAGCAGCTTGTCCCCCGGGAGCTTTGACAATGAGCAGTTCTTC. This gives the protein CASSLSPGSFDNEQFF.

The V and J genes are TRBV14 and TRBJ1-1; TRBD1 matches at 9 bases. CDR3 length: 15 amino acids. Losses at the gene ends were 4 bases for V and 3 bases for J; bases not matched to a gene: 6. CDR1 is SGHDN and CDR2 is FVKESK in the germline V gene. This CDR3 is CASSPSGQGHTEAFF. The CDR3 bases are TGTGCCAGCAGCCCTTCCGGACAGGGGCACACTGAAGCTTTCTTT.

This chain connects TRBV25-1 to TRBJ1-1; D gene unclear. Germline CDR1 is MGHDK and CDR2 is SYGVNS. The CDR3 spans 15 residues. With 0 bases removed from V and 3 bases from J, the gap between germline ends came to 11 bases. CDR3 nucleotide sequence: TGTGCCAGCAGTGAATATCCCTCAGCGGACACTGAAGCTTTCTTT. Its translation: CASSEYPSADTEAFF.

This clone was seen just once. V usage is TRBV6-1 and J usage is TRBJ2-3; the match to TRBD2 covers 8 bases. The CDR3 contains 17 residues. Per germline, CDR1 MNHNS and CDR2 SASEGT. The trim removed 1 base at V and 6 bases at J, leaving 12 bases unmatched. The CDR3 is CASSEGREGPPRDTQYF. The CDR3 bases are TGTGCCAGCAGTGAAGGCCGGGAGGGACCCCCGAGGGATACGCAGTATTTT.

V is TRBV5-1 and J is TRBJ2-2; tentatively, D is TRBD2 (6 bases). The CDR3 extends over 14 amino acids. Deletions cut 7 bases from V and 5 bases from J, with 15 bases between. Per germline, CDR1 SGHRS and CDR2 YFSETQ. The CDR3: CASARGEVTGELFF. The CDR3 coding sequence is TGCGCCAGCGCCCGAGGGGAGGTTACCGGGGAGCTGTTTTTT.

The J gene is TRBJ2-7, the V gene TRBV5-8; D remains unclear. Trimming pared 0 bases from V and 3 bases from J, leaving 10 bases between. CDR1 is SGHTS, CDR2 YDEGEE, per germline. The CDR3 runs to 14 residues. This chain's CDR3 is CASSLERPDYEQYF. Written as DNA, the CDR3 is TGTGCCAGCAGCTTGGAACGACCCGACTACGAGCAGTACTTC.

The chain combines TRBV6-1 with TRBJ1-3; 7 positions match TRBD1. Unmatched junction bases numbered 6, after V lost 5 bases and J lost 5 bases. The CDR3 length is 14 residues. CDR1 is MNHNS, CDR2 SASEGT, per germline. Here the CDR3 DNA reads TGTGCCAGCAGTAAAGGGACAGCCCGAAACACCATATATTTT. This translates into CASSKGTARNTIYF.

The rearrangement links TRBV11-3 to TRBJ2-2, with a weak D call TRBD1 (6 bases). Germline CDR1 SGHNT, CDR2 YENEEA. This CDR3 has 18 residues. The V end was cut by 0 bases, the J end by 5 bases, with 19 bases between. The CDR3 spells CASSLDRDTKRGTGELFF. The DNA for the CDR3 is TGTGCCAGCAGCTTAGACAGGGACACCAAAAGGGGGACCGGGGAGCTGTTTTTT.

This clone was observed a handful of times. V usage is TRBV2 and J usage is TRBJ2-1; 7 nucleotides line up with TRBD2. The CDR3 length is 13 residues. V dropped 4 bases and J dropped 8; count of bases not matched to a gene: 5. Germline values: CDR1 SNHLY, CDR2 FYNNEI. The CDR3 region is CASSGDYSDEQFF. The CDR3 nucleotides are TGTGCCAGCAGTGGGGACTACTCGGATGAGCAGTTCTTC.

In DNA, the CDR3 is TGTGCCAGCAGTCCTGGACTCCCGGGCTCTGGAAACACCATATATTTT. It encodes CASSPGLPGSGNTIYF. V usage is TRBV14 and J usage is TRBJ1-3; D gene ambiguous. This CDR3 comprises 16 residues. V was clipped by 6 bases and J by 0 bases, with 15 bases between them. The germline CDR1 and CDR2 sequences are SGHDN and FVKESK. Together with reference TRBV14 and TRBJ1-3, the CDR3 gives the full variable domain: EAGVTQFPSHSVIEKGQTVTLRCDPISGHDNLYWYRRVMGKEIKFLLHFVKESKQDESGMPNNRFLAERTGGTYSTLKVQPAELEDSGVYFCASSPGLPGSGNTIYFGEGSWLTVV.

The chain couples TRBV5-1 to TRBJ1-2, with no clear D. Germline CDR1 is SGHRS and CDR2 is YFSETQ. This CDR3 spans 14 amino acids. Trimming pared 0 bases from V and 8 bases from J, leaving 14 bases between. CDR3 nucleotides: TGCGCCAGCAGCTTGGTAGGCCAGAAAGACGGCTACACCTTC. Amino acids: CASSLVGQKDGYTF.

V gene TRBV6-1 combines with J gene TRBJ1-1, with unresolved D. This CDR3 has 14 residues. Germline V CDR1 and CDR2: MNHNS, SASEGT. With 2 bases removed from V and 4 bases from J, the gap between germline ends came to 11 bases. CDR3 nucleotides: TGTGCCAGCAGTGAACCGGGTTTGGGCACTGAAGCTTTCTTT. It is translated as CASSEPGLGTEAFF.

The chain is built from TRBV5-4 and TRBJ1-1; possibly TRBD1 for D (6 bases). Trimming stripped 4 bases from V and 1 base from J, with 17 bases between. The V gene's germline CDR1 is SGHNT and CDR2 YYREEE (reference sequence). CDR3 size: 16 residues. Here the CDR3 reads CASSRERGGWNTEAFF. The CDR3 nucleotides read TGTGCCAGCAGCCGCGAGAGGGGGGGATGGAACACTGAAGCTTTCTTT.

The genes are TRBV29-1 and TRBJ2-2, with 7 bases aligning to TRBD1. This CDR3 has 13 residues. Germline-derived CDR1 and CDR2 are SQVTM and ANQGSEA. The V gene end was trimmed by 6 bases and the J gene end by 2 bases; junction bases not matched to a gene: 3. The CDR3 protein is CSVRQGNTGELFF. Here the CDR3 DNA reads TGCAGCGTACGACAGGGAAACACCGGGGAGCTGTTTTTT.

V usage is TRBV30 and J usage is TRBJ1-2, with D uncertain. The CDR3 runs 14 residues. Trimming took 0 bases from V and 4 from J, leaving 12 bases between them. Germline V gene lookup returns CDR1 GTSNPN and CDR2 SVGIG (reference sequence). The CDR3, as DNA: TGTGCCTGGAGTGTACTAGAGTTGCCCTATGGCTACACCTTC. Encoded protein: CAWSVLELPYGYTF.

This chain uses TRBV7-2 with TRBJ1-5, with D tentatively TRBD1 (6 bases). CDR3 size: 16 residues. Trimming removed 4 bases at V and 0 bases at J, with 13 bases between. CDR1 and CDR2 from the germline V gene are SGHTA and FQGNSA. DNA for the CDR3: TGTGCCAGCAGCTCAACAGACAGGTATAGCAATCAGCCCCAGCATTTT. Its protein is CASSSTDRYSNQPQHF.

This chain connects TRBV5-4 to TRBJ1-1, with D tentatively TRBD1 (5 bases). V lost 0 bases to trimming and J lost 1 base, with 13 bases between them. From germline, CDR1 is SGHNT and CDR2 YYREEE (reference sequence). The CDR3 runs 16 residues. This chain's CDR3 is CASSLGREGQNTEAFF. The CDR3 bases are TGTGCCAGCAGCTTGGGTCGAGAGGGGCAGAACACTGAAGCTTTCTTT.

CDR3 in amino acids: CAILVWLSSGANVLTF. Here the CDR3 DNA reads TGTGCCATCCTCGTCTGGCTGAGCTCTGGGGCCAACGTCCTGACTTTC. The rearrangement links TRBV10-3 to TRBJ2-6, with no clear D. This CDR3 is built from 16 residues. The V end lost 8 bases, the J end lost 0 bases, and 14 bases lay between the germline ends. Germline lookup yields CDR1 ENHRY and CDR2 SYGVKD.

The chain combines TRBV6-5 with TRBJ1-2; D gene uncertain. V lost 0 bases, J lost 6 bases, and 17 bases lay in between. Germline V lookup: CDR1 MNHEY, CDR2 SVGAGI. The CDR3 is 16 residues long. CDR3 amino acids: CASSYSVSISRNGYTF. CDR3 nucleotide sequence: TGTGCCAGCAGTTACTCGGTGTCAATAAGCAGAAATGGCTACACCTTC.

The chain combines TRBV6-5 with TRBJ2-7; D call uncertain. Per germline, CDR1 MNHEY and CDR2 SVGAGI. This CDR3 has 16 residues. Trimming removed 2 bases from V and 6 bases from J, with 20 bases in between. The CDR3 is CASSYAAFRSSGEQYF. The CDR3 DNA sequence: TGTGCCAGCAGTTACGCAGCATTCCGCTCATCTGGCGAGCAGTACTTC.

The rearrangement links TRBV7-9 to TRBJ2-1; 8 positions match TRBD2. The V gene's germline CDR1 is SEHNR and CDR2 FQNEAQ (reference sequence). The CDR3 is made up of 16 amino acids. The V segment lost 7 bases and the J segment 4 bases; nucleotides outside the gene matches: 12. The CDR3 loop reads CASTPLKREKYNEQFF. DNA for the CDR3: TGTGCCAGCACCCCTCTCAAGCGGGAGAAGTACAATGAGCAGTTCTTC.

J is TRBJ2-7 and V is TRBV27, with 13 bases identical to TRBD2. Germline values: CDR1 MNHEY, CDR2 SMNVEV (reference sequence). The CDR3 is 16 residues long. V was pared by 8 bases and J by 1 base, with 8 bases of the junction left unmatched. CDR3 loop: CASSIRGLAGSYEQYF. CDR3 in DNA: TGTGCCAGCTCCATTAGGGGACTAGCGGGATCCTACGAGCAGTACTTC.